A single T cell receptor (beta chain) is shown here with its context. It was RNA transcripts that yielded the amplified TCR beta CDR3 regions. The TCR CDR3 was amplified in a first-round RT-PCR using the HTBI primer set. TCRdb processed the multiplex PCR reads anew with MiXCR; each CDR3 protein has one entry. The repertoire holds around 300,000 distinct CDR3 sequences, with less than 30% as singletons. The V end lost 7 bases, the J end lost 6 bases, and 22 bases lay between the germline ends. CDR3 length: 17 amino acids. Per the germline V gene, CDR1 is MNHEY and CDR2 is SVGEGT. The source of the sample is a study of T cells in Graves' hyperthyroidism and ophthalmopathy.

The genes are TRBV6-2 or TRBV6-3 and TRBJ1-6; D ambiguous. The clonotype comes from a middle-aged man with Graves' hyperthyroidism that later progressed to Graves' ophthalmopathy. Source material: blood. The CDR3 spells CASTDHQPGVSNSPLHF. CDR3 bases: TGTGCCAGCACCGATCACCAACCGGGAGTCAGTAATTCACCCCTCCACTTT.